A few counts support the clone carrying this TCR beta chain. The data originate from a study of shared T cell receptors in the human thymus. TCRdb's table, derived via immunoSEQ multiplex PCR, lists solely in-frame clones and lacks some. The data hold 720,000 or so clones, with 80% to 90% observed a single time. Germline V gives CDR1 SEHNR, CDR2 FQNEAQ (reference sequence). The CDR3 loop spans 16 amino acids. V lost 6 bases, J lost 0 bases, and 15 bases lay in between. These same data were also listed under a study on human thymus T cells. As that report states: Donor material was obtained from healthy Finnish infants undergoing corrective surgery for congenital heart defects. Related work found strong thymic repertoire overlap between unrelated individuals.

What was sequenced was thymocytes. This TCR derives from a girl in the first two years of life with a congenital heart defect. The chain joins TRBV7-9 to TRBJ1-3; possible D gene TRBD1, 6 bases. This CDR3 reads CASRLKTGLSGNTIYF. CDR3 in DNA: TGTGCCAGCAGATTAAAGACAGGACTCTCTGGAAACACCATATATTTT.